The sequence of this T cell receptor (beta chain) was determined in a study of T cells in Graves' hyperthyroidism and ophthalmopathy. Study information: The authors collected peripheral blood at initial diagnosis, before any treatment. Notes on the study in general: Among thyroid clonotypes expanded above 0.001, most also appeared in blood. With a median lead of about six months before onset, the model predicted ophthalmopathy.

The TCR beta CDR3 regions underwent amplification using RNA transcripts as the source. The HTBI primer set was used in a first-round RT-PCR of the TCR CDR3. MiXCR, applied by TCRdb to the multiplex PCR reads, yields one record per CDR3 protein. The sample records a few hundred thousand distinct CDR3 sequences, under 15% being singletons. Ten or more counts support this clonotype. Its antigen is not known. A patient was excluded if there was uncontrolled infection, other autoimmune disease, pregnancy or lactation. With V trimmed by 2 bases and J by 7 bases, 22 bases remained unmatched. The germline V gene has CDR1 MNHNS and CDR2 SASEGT. This CDR3 contains 21 residues.

The source of this sequence is a woman under 40 with Graves' hyperthyroidism. Source material: blood. The chain is built from TRBV6-1 and TRBJ2-1; 11 nucleotides align to TRBD1. CDR3 coding DNA: TGTGCCAGCAGTGAATTACTGTACGGACAGGGGGCAAGCTCCTTGTCTAATGAGCAGTTCTTC. Protein: CASSELLYGQGASSLSNEQFF.